The 29 T cell receptor beta chains below all came from one sample that was sequenced in a study of early stage breast cancer tumors. Profiling relied on immunoSEQ multiplex PCR, and the TCRdb table lists in-frame clones only, not all of them. The sample holds about 48,000 clones; about 80% are singletons and the top ten take about 1.5%. Sequenced input: blood. These receptors originate from a person in their fifties with breast cancer.

This clone was recorded a few times. The chain recombines TRBV9 with TRBJ1-2; D gene uncertain. The CDR3 is 13 residues long. V was cut by 9 bases and J by 4 bases, with 16 bases left in between. Per the germline V gene, CDR1 is SGDLS and CDR2 is YYNGEE. The CDR3 spells CATGKGPTYGYTF. CDR3 in DNA: TGTGCCACGGGGAAGGGTCCGACCTATGGCTACACCTTC.

This rearrangement joins TRBV28 to TRBJ1-2; D is uncertain. Germline-derived CDR1 and CDR2 are MDHEN and SYDVKM. The CDR3 spans 12 residues. V shed 2 bases and J shed 6 bases, with 7 bases lying between them. This CDR3 is CASSLGNNGYTF. The CDR3, as DNA: TGTGCCAGCAGTTTAGGGAATAATGGCTACACCTTC.

The rearrangement joins TRBV21-1 to TRBJ2-1; the D call TRBD2 from the table was never checked on the DNA. TRBV21-1 constitutes a pseudogene. The CDR3 totals 15 residues. In DNA, the CDR3 is TGTGCCAGCAGCACGCGGGACTTACCCTACAATGAGCAGTTCTTC. It yields the protein CASSTRDLPYNEQFF.

This rearrangement joins TRBV5-6 to TRBJ2-7; D gene unclear. Trimming stripped 3 bases from V and 0 bases from J, with 10 bases between. Germline CDR1 is SGHDT and CDR2 is YYEEEE. CDR3 length: 14 amino acids. As DNA, the CDR3 is TGTGCCAGCAGCTCAAGCCAGAGCTCCTACGAGCAGTACTTC. Its translation: CASSSSQSSYEQYF.

This sequence joins TRBV29-1 and TRBJ1-5, with no clear D. The CDR3 has 13 residues. CDR1 and CDR2 from the germline V gene are SQVTM and ANQGSEA. The V end lost 0 bases, the J end lost 4 bases, and 7 bases lay between the germline ends. The CDR3 region is CSVEEELNQPQHF. The CDR3 nucleotides are TGCAGCGTTGAAGAAGAGCTGAATCAGCCCCAGCATTTT.

This clone was seen once. The gene calls are TRBV29-1 and TRBJ1-3, with 7 bases identical to TRBD1. With V trimmed by 4 bases and J by 2 bases, 5 bases remained unmatched. This CDR3 is 14 amino acids long. Germline V gene sequence: CDR1 SQVTM, CDR2 ANQGSEA. The CDR3 loop reads CSVVSTGAGNTIYF. CDR3 DNA sequence: TGCAGCGTTGTATCCACAGGGGCTGGAAACACCATATATTTT.

This chain links TRBV7-9 with TRBJ1-1; TRBD1 might be the D (6 bases). Germline V gene sequence: CDR1 SEHNR, CDR2 FQNEAQ (reference sequence). The CDR3 has 13 residues. V was pared by 4 bases and J by 4 bases, with 10 bases between. The DNA for the CDR3 is TGTGCCAGCAGCTGGGGAGGGGGCACTGAAGCTTTCTTT. This codes for CASSWGGGTEAFF.

The V call is TRBV18, the J call TRBJ2-2; 9 bases match TRBD1. Germline CDR1 and CDR2: KGHSH and LQKENI. The CDR3 consists of 16 residues. V was pared by 6 bases and J by 0 bases, with 5 bases of the junction left unmatched. The CDR3 DNA is TGTGCCAGCTCCTCACAGGGGGCCTCGAACACCGGGGAGCTGTTTTTT. Amino acids: CASSSQGASNTGELFF.

This chain connects TRBV7-9 to TRBJ1-1; D possibly corresponds to TRBD1 (5 bases). Germline V lookup: CDR1 SEHNR, CDR2 FQNEAQ (reference sequence). The CDR3 has 15 amino acids. Trimming took off 4 bases at V and 5 bases at J, with 17 bases between the two ends. The CDR3 DNA sequence: TGTGCCAGCAGCTCCCTGGCGGGGCTGTGGACTGAAGCTTTCTTT. Its translation is CASSSLAGLWTEAFF. The complete variable domain, with remaining parts taken from reference TRBV7-9 and TRBJ1-1, reads DTGVSQNPRHKITKRGQNVTFRCDPISEHNRLYWYRQTLGQGPEFLTYFQNEAQLEKSRLLSDRFSAERPKGSFSTLEIQRTEQGDSAMYLCASSSLAGLWTEAFFGQGTRLTVV.

This chain links TRBV6-4 with TRBJ2-1; D gene ambiguous. There are 14 residues in the CDR3. Trimming took 6 bases from V and 9 from J, leaving 18 bases between them. In germline, CDR1 is MRHNA, CDR2 SNTAGT. CDR3 nucleotide sequence: TGTGCCAGCAGGACCGAGGCGGATCTGGGTGAGCAGTTCTTC. Its protein is CASRTEADLGEQFF.

This clone was observed once. The genes are TRBV6-5 and TRBJ1-1; 7 bases align to TRBD1. This CDR3 contains 14 residues. Trimming at V came to 6 bases and at J to 5 bases, leaving 9 bases not matched to a gene. Germline V gene lookup returns CDR1 MNHEY and CDR2 SVGAGI. CDR3 loop: CASREHRGVTEAFF. The CDR3, as DNA: TGTGCCAGCAGGGAGCACAGGGGAGTTACTGAAGCTTTCTTT.

The J gene is TRBJ2-1, the V gene TRBV10-1, with TRBD1 matching 9 bases. Germline loops: CDR1 WNHNN, CDR2 SYGVQD (reference sequence). The CDR3 runs 15 residues. J gave up 8 bases and V 3 bases, and 8 bases lay outside the gene matches. CDR3 coding DNA: TGCGCCAGCAGTGATTCCGGGACAGGGATGGATGAGCAGTTCTTC. Translated, it gives CASSDSGTGMDEQFF.

The CDR3 loop reads CASSPGHVNTEAFF. CDR3 nucleotides: TGTGCCAGCTCACCAGGCCACGTGAACACTGAAGCTTTCTTT. The chain joins TRBV18 to TRBJ1-1; D unresolved. The CDR3 is 14 residues long. Per the germline V gene, CDR1 is KGHSH and CDR2 is LQKENI. Trimming pared 2 bases from V and 0 bases from J, leaving 7 bases between.

This clone was recorded once. The gene calls are TRBV28 and TRBJ2-5, with 8 bases that match TRBD2. Germline V gives CDR1 MDHEN, CDR2 SYDVKM. The CDR3 is 18 amino acids. V lost 2 bases and J lost 2; bases outside the gene matches: 13. This CDR3 reads CASSLGGTSLLLQETQYF. In DNA, the CDR3 is TGTGCCAGCAGTTTAGGGGGGACTAGTCTGTTACTACAAGAGACCCAGTACTTC.

Only one count was recorded for this clone. This rearrangement joins TRBV4-3 to TRBJ2-3, with TRBD2 as a possible D gene (6 bases). With 5 bases removed from V and 6 bases from J, the gap between germline ends came to 12 bases. The CDR3 is made up of 13 amino acids. Germline V gene sequence: CDR1 LGHNA, CDR2 YSLEER. CDR3 nucleotide sequence: TGCGCCAGCAGCGCGACTAGTGCCGATACGCAGTATTTT. This codes for CASSATSADTQYF.

The chain employs TRBV19 and TRBJ1-1; D is undetermined. The CDR3 covers 14 residues. V was clipped by 4 bases and J by 5 bases, with 14 bases between them. Per the germline V gene, CDR1 is LNHDA and CDR2 is SQIVND (reference sequence). The CDR3 nucleotides are TGTGCCAGTAGTAGGGGTAACATCGGGACTGAAGCTTTCTTT. Translated: CASSRGNIGTEAFF.

This chain links TRBV6-6 with TRBJ1-2; tentative D call: TRBD1 (6 bases). The CDR3 runs to 13 residues. V lost 0 bases and J 8 bases, leaving 10 bases between the germline ends. Germline V gene lookup returns CDR1 MNHNY and CDR2 SVGAGI (reference sequence). Written as DNA, the CDR3 is TGTGCCAGCAGTTACTCCGGGGACACCGGCTACACCTTC. Protein product: CASSYSGDTGYTF.

This sequence joins TRBV5-5 and TRBJ2-3, with 7 bases fitting TRBD1. The CDR3 has 15 residues. With V trimmed by 4 bases and J by 10 bases, 15 bases remained unmatched. Germline V gene lookup returns CDR1 SGHKS and CDR2 YYEKEE (reference sequence). The CDR3 here is CASSTTGTDRYAQYF. For the CDR3, the DNA is TGTGCCAGCAGCACCACCGGGACAGATAGATATGCGCAGTATTTT.

The rearrangement uses TRBV19 and TRBJ2-1; D is unresolved. The V and J ends lost 9 bases and 0 bases respectively, with 12 bases between them. There are 14 residues in the CDR3. Germline V gene data show CDR1 as LNHDA and CDR2 as SQIVND (reference sequence). The CDR3 sequence is CASGRLGSYNEQFF. CDR3 nucleotide sequence: TGTGCCAGCGGAAGACTGGGCTCCTACAATGAGCAGTTCTTC. Filled out from reference TRBV19 and TRBJ2-1, the complete variable domain reads DGGITQSPKYLFRKEGQNVTLSCEQNLNHDAMYWYRQDPGQGLRLIYYSQIVNDFQKGDIAEGYSVSREKKESFPLTVTSAQKNPTAFYLCASGRLGSYNEQFFGPGTRLTVL.

The DNA for the CDR3 is TGTGCCAGCAGTGACCTCACAGGGCCGGGAGAGACCCAGTACTTC. Amino acids: CASSDLTGPGETQYF. The chain links TRBV25-1 to TRBJ2-5; maybe TRBD1 (6 bases). Per the germline V gene, CDR1 is MGHDK and CDR2 is SYGVNS. The CDR3 loop spans 15 amino acids. V was pared by 3 bases and J by 4 bases, with 15 bases between.

DNA of the CDR3: TGTGCCAGCAGTTACGGGACAGGGAGCAATGAGCAGTTCTTC. Amino acid sequence: CASSYGTGSNEQFF. The chain is built from TRBV6-5 and TRBJ2-1; TRBD1 matches 9 bases. Trimming at V came to 2 bases and at J to 6 bases, leaving 2 bases not matched to a gene. CDR3 length equals 14 residues. Germline CDR1 is MNHEY and CDR2 is SVGAGI.

CDR3 DNA sequence: TGTGCCAGTAGTATTGATGCCAATTACTACGAGCAGTACTTC. This gives the protein CASSIDANYYEQYF. The chain recombines TRBV19 with TRBJ2-7; D remains ambiguous. Per germline, CDR1 LNHDA and CDR2 SQIVND (reference sequence). Trimming left V 3 bases short and J 3 bases short, with 12 bases between. This CDR3 region has 14 residues.

J is TRBJ2-1 and V is TRBV4-3; maybe TRBD2 (6 bases). CDR3 length: 16 residues. Germline V gene sequence: CDR1 LGHNA, CDR2 YSLEER. Trimming pared 1 base from V and 0 bases from J, leaving 10 bases between. The CDR3 DNA sequence: TGCGCCAGCAGCCAAGTCGGCGGGGCCTCCTACAATGAGCAGTTCTTC. Its translation: CASSQVGGASYNEQFF.

The chain combines TRBV4-3 with TRBJ1-2, with a tentative D call TRBD1 (6 bases). CDR3 length: 14 residues. Germline CDR1 and CDR2: LGHNA and YSLEER. Trimming took 1 base from V and 4 from J, leaving 10 bases between them. The CDR3 protein is CASSQGTDSYGYTF. DNA of the CDR3: TGCGCCAGCAGCCAAGGGACAGACAGCTATGGCTACACCTTC.

The chain couples TRBV11-2 to TRBJ1-1, with D perhaps matching TRBD1 (6 bases). The CDR3 spans 13 residues. Germline V gene sequence: CDR1 SGHAT, CDR2 FQNNGV. V was cut by 1 base and J by 8 bases, with 11 bases left in between. CDR3 sequence reads: CASSLGGAPEAFF. CDR3 coding DNA: TGTGCCAGCAGCTTAGGGGGGGCGCCGGAAGCTTTCTTT.

The chain links TRBV4-2 to TRBJ2-1, with D possibly matching TRBD2 (6 bases). Germline V gene sequence: CDR1 LGHNA, CDR2 YNFKEQ. V lost 1 base, J lost 0 bases, and 10 bases lay in between. This CDR3 contains 16 residues. In nucleotides, the CDR3 is TGTGCCAGCAGCCAAGGCGATAGCGGCTCCTACAATGAGCAGTTCTTC. This codes for CASSQGDSGSYNEQFF.

CDR3 DNA sequence: TGTGCCAGCATGGGGGAGCAGTTCGGCGAGCAGTACTTC. Translated, it gives CASMGEQFGEQYF. The V and J genes are TRBV6-5 and TRBJ2-7; tentatively, D is TRBD1 or TRBD2 (5 bases each). V shed 7 bases and J shed 6 bases, with 16 bases lying between them. This CDR3 has 13 residues. The germline gives CDR1 MNHEY, CDR2 SVGAGI.

V usage is TRBV5-1 and J usage is TRBJ2-3; 7 positions match TRBD1. The CDR3 length is 15 residues. The V and J ends lost 0 bases and 2 bases, in that order; junction bases with no gene match: 3. The germline CDR1 and CDR2 sequences are SGHRS and YFSETQ. DNA for the CDR3: TGCGCCAGCAGCTTGGGACAGGGAGACACAGATACGCAGTATTTT. It codes for CASSLGQGDTDTQYF.

This chain uses TRBV7-9 with TRBJ2-7; 9 bases are a match to TRBD1. Germline CDR1 is SEHNR and CDR2 is FQNEAQ (reference sequence). V lost 5 bases and J lost 5; bases outside the gene matches: 10. The CDR3 runs 15 residues. CDR3 in amino acids: CASSIFGTGRDEQYF. The CDR3 nucleotides are TGTGCCAGCAGCATTTTTGGGACAGGGCGAGACGAGCAGTACTTC.